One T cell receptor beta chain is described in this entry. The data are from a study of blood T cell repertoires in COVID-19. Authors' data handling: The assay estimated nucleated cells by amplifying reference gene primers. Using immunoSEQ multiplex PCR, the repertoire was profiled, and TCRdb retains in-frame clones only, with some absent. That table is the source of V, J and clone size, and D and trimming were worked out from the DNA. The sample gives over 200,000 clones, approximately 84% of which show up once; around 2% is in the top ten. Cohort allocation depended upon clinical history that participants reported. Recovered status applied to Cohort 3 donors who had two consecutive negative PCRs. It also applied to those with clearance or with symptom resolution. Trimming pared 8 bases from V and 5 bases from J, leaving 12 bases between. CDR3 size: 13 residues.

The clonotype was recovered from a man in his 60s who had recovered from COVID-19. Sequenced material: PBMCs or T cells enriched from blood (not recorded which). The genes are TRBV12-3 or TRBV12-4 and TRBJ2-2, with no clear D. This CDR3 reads CASPLVRTGELFF. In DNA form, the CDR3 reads TGTGCCAGCCCCCTAGTTAGGACCGGGGAGCTGTTTTTT.